The 10 T cell receptor beta chains presented below share a single source sample, sequenced in a study of cytomegalovirus exposure and HLA in healthy donors. A multiplex PCR was run with 60 Vbeta primers and 13 Jbeta primers. TCRdb keeps only in-frame clones here, not all; method: immunoSEQ multiplex PCR. This repertoire shows roughly 110,000 clones, around 67% found once; its top ten account for approximately 14%. What was sequenced was PBMCs. These receptors all come from a woman between 40 and 50 years old in good health and CMV-seropositive.

The chain couples TRBV28 to TRBJ1-5, with 7 bases that match TRBD1. V lost 2 bases to trimming and J lost 6 bases; unmatched junction nucleotides: 7. The CDR3 has 15 amino acids. Germline loops: CDR1 MDHEN, CDR2 SYDVKM. In DNA form, the CDR3 reads TGTGCCAGCAGTTTAGGCAGGGGGAAAAGTCAGCCCCAGCATTTT. Protein product: CASSLGRGKSQPQHF.

This clone showed up just a few times. This chain connects TRBV29-1 to TRBJ1-4, with D possibly TRBD1 on 6 matching bases. Looked up from germline, CDR1 is SQVTM and CDR2 is ANQGSEA. The ends were cut back, 6 bases at V and 6 bases at J, with 14 bases in the middle. The CDR3 has 13 amino acids. This chain's CDR3 is CSVRPGDDEKLFF. The CDR3 DNA is TGCAGCGTGAGGCCAGGGGACGATGAAAAACTGTTTTTT.

The genes are TRBV2 and TRBJ1-6, with a tentative D call TRBD1 (5 bases). The CDR3 is made up of 14 amino acids. Germline V gene sequence: CDR1 SNHLY, CDR2 FYNNEI. With 4 bases removed from V and 6 bases from J, the gap between germline ends came to 10 bases. The CDR3 spells CASSVGQSNSPLHF. The DNA of the CDR3 is TGTGCCAGCAGTGTCGGACAAAGTAATTCACCCCTCCACTTT. The complete variable domain, with remaining parts taken from reference TRBV2 and TRBJ1-6, reads EPEVTQTPSHQVTQMGQEVILRCVPISNHLYFYWYRQILGQKVEFLVSFYNNEISEKSEIFDDQFSVERPDGSNFTLKIRSTKLEDSAMYFCASSVGQSNSPLHFGNGTRLTVT.

The V call is TRBV7-3, the J call TRBJ1-1; D not resolved. The CDR3 consists of 13 residues. CDR1 and CDR2 from the germline V gene are SGHTA and FQGTGA. The ends were cut back, 4 bases at V and 0 bases at J, with 6 bases in the middle. Here the CDR3 reads CASSSFMNTEAFF. In DNA, the CDR3 is TGTGCCAGCAGCTCCTTTATGAACACTGAAGCTTTCTTT.

CDR3 sequence (DNA): TGCGCCAGCAGCTTCCCTCACGGGGGGGCAAGATCCAATGAGCAGTTCTTC. It yields the protein CASSFPHGGARSNEQFF. The chain employs TRBV5-1 and TRBJ2-1, with TRBD2 matching over 8 bases. CDR3 length: 17 residues. The V segment lost 2 bases and the J segment 6 bases; nucleotides outside the gene matches: 13. CDR1 and CDR2 (germline): SGHRS, YFSETQ.

The CDR3, as DNA: TGTGCCAGCGAGGGGACAGGGAACACTGAAGCTTTCTTT. Amino acids: CASEGTGNTEAFF. V and J are TRBV6-5 and TRBJ1-1; 8 bases match TRBD1. Germline V gene data show CDR1 as MNHEY and CDR2 as SVGAGI. V was clipped by 8 bases and J by 1 base; unmatched bases: 3. The CDR3 is 13 amino acids.

This chain uses TRBV7-2 with TRBJ1-1, with a weak D call TRBD1 (6 bases). Germline V lookup: CDR1 SGHTA, CDR2 FQGNSA. The CDR3 contains 14 residues. V was trimmed by 5 bases and J by 5 bases, leaving 15 bases between them. The CDR3 is CASSMYYRETEAFF. For the CDR3, the DNA is TGTGCCAGCAGCATGTACTACAGGGAAACTGAAGCTTTCTTT.

The genes are TRBV9 and TRBJ1-6; D remains ambiguous. There are 14 residues in the CDR3. Trimming took off 4 bases at V and 7 bases at J, with 12 bases between the two ends. CDR1 SGDLS and CDR2 YYNGEE come from the germline V gene. The CDR3 reads CASSLGPGNSPLHF. CDR3 DNA sequence: TGTGCCAGCAGCCTCGGACCGGGGAATTCACCCCTCCACTTT.

The chain links TRBV29-1 to TRBJ1-6, with 9 bases lining up with TRBD1. The CDR3 contains 12 residues. V gave up 4 bases and J gave up 8 bases; unmatched junction bases: 0. The germline V gene has CDR1 SQVTM and CDR2 ANQGSEA. The DNA for the CDR3 is TGCAGCGTTGGGACAGGGGATTCACCCCTCCACTTT. It translates to CSVGTGDSPLHF.

The chain is built from TRBV29-1 and TRBJ1-5, with D possibly TRBD1 on 5 matching bases. V gave up 5 bases and J gave up 0 bases, with 11 bases separating them. Germline loops: CDR1 SQVTM, CDR2 ANQGSEA. CDR3 length: 14 residues. CDR3 sequence reads: CSVSDSTSNQPQHF. CDR3 nucleotide sequence: TGCAGCGTTTCTGACAGTACTAGCAATCAGCCCCAGCATTTT.